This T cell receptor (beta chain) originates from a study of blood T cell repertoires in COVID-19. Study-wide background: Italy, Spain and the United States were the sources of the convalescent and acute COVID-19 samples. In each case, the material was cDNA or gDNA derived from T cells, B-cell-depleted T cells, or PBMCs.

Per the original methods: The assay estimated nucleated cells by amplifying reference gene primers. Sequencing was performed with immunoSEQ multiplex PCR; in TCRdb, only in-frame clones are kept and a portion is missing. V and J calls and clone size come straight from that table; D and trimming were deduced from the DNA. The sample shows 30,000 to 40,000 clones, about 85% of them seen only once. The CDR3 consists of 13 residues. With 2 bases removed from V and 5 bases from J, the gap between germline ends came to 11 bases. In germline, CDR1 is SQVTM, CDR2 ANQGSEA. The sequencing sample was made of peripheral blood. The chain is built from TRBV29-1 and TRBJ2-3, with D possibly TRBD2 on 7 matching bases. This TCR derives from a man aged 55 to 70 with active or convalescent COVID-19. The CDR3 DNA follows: TGCAGCGTTGAACAGGGGAGGGGAGATACGCAGTATTTT. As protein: CSVEQGRGDTQYF.